What follows are 31 T cell receptor beta chains derived from one specimen sequenced in a study of beta chain features in type 1 diabetes. Investigators reverse transcribed all isolated RNA, so they sequenced expressed TCRB transcripts. Clones were read by immunoSEQ multiplex PCR, and TCRdb kept only the in-frame ones, dropping some. The data hold hundreds of thousands of clones, with 11% to 15% observed a single time. These receptors are not linked to any known antigen. Study findings and constraints: All four CD4+ subsets of Type 1 diabetes patients contained TCRB CDR3s that were moderately but significantly shorter.

The sample consisted of naive CD4+ T cells from blood. The receptors stem from a young man with type 1 diabetes.

This clone has only a few counts. V and J are TRBV10-3 and TRBJ1-5; maybe TRBD1 (5 bases). Trimming removed 8 bases from V and 1 base from J, with 6 bases in between. CDR1 and CDR2 from the germline V gene are ENHRY and SYGVKD. The CDR3 has 12 residues. For the CDR3, the DNA is TGTGCCATCCGGGGGAGCAATCAGCCCCAGCATTTT. Encoded protein: CAIRGSNQPQHF.

The V gene is TRBV10-3, the J gene TRBJ2-1; D may correspond to TRBD1 or TRBD2 (5 bases each). Per the germline V gene, CDR1 is ENHRY and CDR2 is SYGVKD. The V gene lost 9 bases and the J gene lost 0 bases, with 9 bases spanning the gap. CDR3 length equals 13 residues. Here the CDR3 reads CAMAGSSYNEQFF. For the CDR3, the DNA is TGTGCCATGGCAGGGAGCTCCTACAATGAGCAGTTCTTC.

The chain uses TRBV30 and TRBJ2-6, with 8 nucleotides matching TRBD2. Looked up from germline, CDR1 is GTSNPN and CDR2 is SVGIG (reference sequence). The V gene end was trimmed by 0 bases and the J gene end by 0 bases; junction bases not matched to a gene: 7. CDR3 length: 18 residues. The CDR3 DNA is TGTGCCTGGAGTGTCGGACTAGCTATGGACTCTGGGGCCAACGTCCTGACTTTC. Its protein product is CAWSVGLAMDSGANVLTF.

This chain links TRBV10-1 with TRBJ2-7; D unresolved. V dropped 3 bases and J dropped 2 bases, with 8 bases sitting between them. Germline V gives CDR1 WNHNN, CDR2 SYGVQD (reference sequence). This CDR3 has 13 residues. CDR3 amino acids: CASSESFPYEQYF. In DNA form, the CDR3 reads TGCGCCAGCAGTGAAAGCTTCCCCTACGAGCAGTACTTC.

The sample holds one count of this clone. The chain has TRBV18 and TRBJ2-2; perhaps TRBD1 as D (5 bases). V was clipped by 5 bases and J by 1 base, with 11 bases between them. CDR3 length: 15 amino acids. Per the germline V gene, CDR1 is KGHSH and CDR2 is LQKENI. The CDR3 spells CASSIGTGNTGELFF. CDR3 bases: TGTGCCAGCTCAATCGGAACAGGGAACACCGGGGAGCTGTTTTTT.

The chain couples TRBV6-5 to TRBJ1-4; tentative D call: TRBD1 (5 bases). V was clipped by 2 bases and J by 5 bases, with 9 bases between them. Germline lookup yields CDR1 MNHEY and CDR2 SVGAGI. This CDR3 contains 14 residues. The CDR3 DNA is TGTGCCAGCAGTTACGGGGGTTACAATGAAAAACTGTTTTTT. Protein product: CASSYGGYNEKLFF.

CDR3 nucleotide sequence: TGCGCCAGCAGCTTCGAGGGGAACACCGGGGAGCTGTTTTTT. It encodes CASSFEGNTGELFF. The J gene is TRBJ2-2, the V gene TRBV5-1; maybe TRBD2 (5 bases). This CDR3 has 14 amino acids. CDR1 is SGHRS and CDR2 is YFSETQ in the germline V gene. V was clipped by 2 bases and J by 1 base, with 6 bases between them.

The chain uses TRBV5-4 and TRBJ2-7; the D gene is possibly TRBD2 (6 bases). V was pared by 4 bases and J by 1 base, with 9 bases between. CDR1 is SGHNT and CDR2 is YYREEE in the germline V gene (reference sequence). The CDR3 extends over 13 amino acids. DNA of the CDR3: TGTGCCAGCAGCGGCGCGGGATCCTACGAGCAGTACTTC. It yields the protein CASSGAGSYEQYF.

The V gene is TRBV2, the J gene TRBJ2-1; no clear D. The CDR3 has 15 residues. The V end lost 1 base, the J end lost 0 bases, and 7 bases lay between the germline ends. Germline CDR1 SNHLY, CDR2 FYNNEI. The CDR3 protein is CASSEERSSYNEQFF. The CDR3, as DNA: TGTGCCAGCAGTGAAGAACGTAGCTCCTACAATGAGCAGTTCTTC. Complete variable domain (other parts from reference TRBV2 and TRBJ2-1): EPEVTQTPSHQVTQMGQEVILRCVPISNHLYFYWYRQILGQKVEFLVSFYNNEISEKSEIFDDQFSVERPDGSNFTLKIRSTKLEDSAMYFCASSEERSSYNEQFFGPGTRLTVL.

The chain carries TRBV11-2 and TRBJ1-4; the D gene is possibly TRBD1 (5 bases). CDR1 and CDR2 (germline): SGHAT, FQNNGV. The CDR3 covers 13 residues. The V gene lost 1 base and the J gene lost 7 bases, with 7 bases spanning the gap. The CDR3 nucleotides are TGTGCCAGCAGCTTAGCAGGGTCTGAAAAACTGTTTTTT. Protein: CASSLAGSEKLFF.

This clone was detected only a few times. The V call is TRBV2, the J call TRBJ1-5; D unresolved. The germline CDR1 and CDR2 sequences are SNHLY and FYNNEI. This CDR3 spans 14 amino acids. V was pared by 8 bases and J by 5 bases, with 16 bases between. CDR3 region: CASGIVSGDQPQHF. The CDR3 nucleotides are TGTGCCAGCGGAATCGTTTCTGGGGATCAGCCCCAGCATTTT.

The sample holds a few counts of this clone. The chain has TRBV13 and TRBJ2-1; the match to TRBD1 covers 10 bases. The V gene's germline CDR1 is PRHDT and CDR2 FYEKMQ (reference sequence). The CDR3 extends over 15 amino acids. V trimming: 5 bases; J trimming: 7 bases; junction bases outside the gene matches: 8. CDR3 sequence reads: CASSQPGQGTNEQFF. The CDR3 nucleotides read TGTGCCAGCAGCCAGCCGGGACAGGGGACAAATGAGCAGTTCTTC.

This clone has a handful of counts. The V call is TRBV18, the J call TRBJ1-1, with TRBD1 as a possible D gene (5 bases). Germline CDR1 is KGHSH and CDR2 is LQKENI. CDR3 length equals 14 residues. Deletions cut 1 base from V and 2 bases from J, with 8 bases between. The CDR3 spells CASSPRGGNTEAFF. The CDR3 nucleotides are TGTGCCAGCTCACCACGTGGGGGTAACACTGAAGCTTTCTTT.

This clone came up a few times. CDR3 in DNA: TGTGCCAGCAGCCCGCCGGCCACGGTAGGCCCGCAGTATTTT. Translated, it gives CASSPPATVGPQYF. This chain uses TRBV7-2 with TRBJ2-3; no clear D gene. There are 14 residues in the CDR3. The germline V gene encodes CDR1 SGHTA and CDR2 FQGNSA. Deletions cut 5 bases from V and 10 bases from J, with 19 bases between. Supplemented by reference TRBV7-2 and TRBJ2-3, the full variable domain reads GAGVSQSPSNKVTEKGKDVELRCDPISGHTALYWYRQSLGQGLEFLIYFQGNSAPDKSGLPSDRFSAERTGGSVSTLTIQRTQQEDSAVYLCASSPPATVGPQYFGPGTRLTVL.

A few counts support this clone. The chain links TRBV9 to TRBJ2-1; no clear D gene. CDR3 length: 14 residues. Germline assignment: CDR1 SGDLS and CDR2 YYNGEE. V was shortened by 0 bases and J by 5 bases, with 9 bases between the two germline ends. The CDR3 sequence is CASSVVSQNNEQFF. CDR3 coding DNA: TGTGCCAGCAGCGTAGTTTCACAAAACAATGAGCAGTTCTTC.

The rearrangement uses TRBV7-2 and TRBJ2-5; possible D gene TRBD1, 5 bases. This CDR3 is built from 12 residues. V shed 4 bases and J shed 5 bases, with 8 bases lying between them. The germline CDR1 and CDR2 sequences are SGHTA and FQGNSA. The CDR3 DNA sequence: TGTGCCAGCAGCTCAGGGTTGGAGACCCAGTACTTC. Translated, it gives CASSSGLETQYF.

The gene calls are TRBV14 and TRBJ2-2; D call uncertain. The length of the CDR3 is 13 residues. V shed 2 bases and J shed 7 bases, with 8 bases lying between them. The germline CDR1 and CDR2 sequences are SGHDN and FVKESK. CDR3 region: CASSQQPDGELFF. Written as DNA, the CDR3 is TGTGCCAGCAGCCAACAACCTGACGGGGAGCTGTTTTTT.

Here the CDR3 DNA reads TGTGCCAGCAGCTTAAGCTCCAATAGTAATTCACCCCTCCACTTT. Translation: CASSLSSNSNSPLHF. This rearrangement joins TRBV7-8 to TRBJ1-6; D gene unclear. Germline values: CDR1 SGHVS, CDR2 FQNEAQ. The CDR3 extends over 15 amino acids. V lost 2 bases and J 6 bases, leaving 11 bases between the germline ends.

This clone turned up a few times. The chain uses TRBV30 and TRBJ1-2, with TRBD1 matching over 9 bases. The CDR3 totals 14 residues. The junction had 11 bases not matched to a gene; V was cut back by 4 bases and J by 8 bases. Looked up from germline, CDR1 is GTSNPN and CDR2 is SVGIG (reference sequence). CDR3 DNA: TGTGCCTGGATACCGGGACAGGGAGTTGTGGGCTACACCTTC. Encoded protein: CAWIPGQGVVGYTF.

This rearrangement joins TRBV5-1 to TRBJ2-4, with D perhaps matching TRBD2 (5 bases). The ends were cut back, 1 base at V and 6 bases at J, with 8 bases in the middle. CDR3 length: 13 amino acids. Germline CDR1 and CDR2: SGHRS and YFSETQ. The CDR3 DNA reads TGCGCCAGCAGCTTGCCGGGGAGAAACATTCAGTACTTC. Translated, it gives CASSLPGRNIQYF.

V is TRBV12-5 and J is TRBJ2-1; D not resolved. CDR1 is LGHNT, CDR2 FRNRAP, per germline. The CDR3 consists of 15 residues. The V end was cut by 6 bases, the J end by 9 bases, with 21 bases between. This CDR3 is CASGPGRAIGGEQFF. The CDR3 DNA is TGTGCTAGTGGACCAGGACGGGCGATTGGTGGTGAGCAGTTCTTC. The complete variable domain, with remaining parts taken from reference TRBV12-5 and TRBJ2-1, reads DARVTQTPRHKVTEMGQEVTMRCQPILGHNTVFWYRQTMMQGLELLAYFRNRAPLDDSGMPKDRFSAEMPDATLATLKIQPSEPRDSAVYFCASGPGRAIGGEQFFGPGTRLTVL.

The genes are TRBV30 and TRBJ2-3; 8 positions match TRBD2. V lost 4 bases to trimming and J lost 1 base; unmatched junction nucleotides: 7. Germline V CDR1 and CDR2: GTSNPN, SVGIG (reference sequence). The CDR3 has 15 amino acids. CDR3: CAWTVGRGGTDTQYF. The CDR3 coding sequence is TGTGCCTGGACCGTGGGGCGGGGGGGCACAGATACGCAGTATTTT.

The chain carries TRBV10-1 and TRBJ2-3; D gene ambiguous. Between the trimmed V and J ends, which lost 3 bases and 6 bases, there was a span of 19 bases. CDR3 length: 16 amino acids. Per germline, CDR1 WNHNN and CDR2 SYGVQD (reference sequence). CDR3 in amino acids: CASSDGLRGPSDTQYF. In nucleotides, the CDR3 is TGCGCCAGCAGTGATGGTTTACGAGGACCTTCGGATACGCAGTATTTT.

This clone was seen ten or more times. The V call is TRBV10-3, the J call TRBJ2-1, with 12 bases identical to TRBD2. The CDR3 is 16 amino acids. V shed 7 bases and J 6 bases; nucleotides not matched to a gene: 10. Germline CDR1 is ENHRY and CDR2 is SYGVKD. In DNA, the CDR3 is TGTGCCATCACCGACCAGCTAGCGGGAGGGAGCAATGAGCAGTTCTTC. The encoded protein is CAITDQLAGGSNEQFF.

J is TRBJ1-1 and V is TRBV4-2; no firm D call. This CDR3 spans 16 amino acids. The germline CDR1 and CDR2 sequences are LGHNA and YNFKEQ. V dropped 0 bases and J dropped 5 bases, with 16 bases sitting between them. The chain's CDR3 is CASSQDRQAVWTEAFF. CDR3 bases: TGTGCCAGCAGCCAAGATAGGCAGGCGGTTTGGACTGAAGCTTTCTTT.

This clone was picked up a small number of times. V usage is TRBV18 and J usage is TRBJ2-5, with D uncertain. The CDR3 runs to 13 residues. Germline V gene data show CDR1 as KGHSH and CDR2 as LQKENI. V dropped 3 bases and J dropped 3 bases, with 8 bases sitting between them. CDR3 in amino acids: CASSPTREETQYF. The CDR3 DNA is TGTGCCAGCTCACCTACACGGGAAGAGACCCAGTACTTC.

The chain joins TRBV29-1 to TRBJ2-1, with 11 positions matching TRBD2. This CDR3 is 15 amino acids long. Germline CDR1 SQVTM, CDR2 ANQGSEA. Losses at the gene ends were 4 bases for V and 6 bases for J; bases not matched to a gene: 8. CDR3 DNA sequence: TGCAGCGTTGGAGGGTTACTAGCGGGGGCCAATGAGCAGTTCTTC. This gives the protein CSVGGLLAGANEQFF.

This clone was picked up a small number of times. The chain has TRBV27 and TRBJ1-5; D gene ambiguous. Germline V lookup: CDR1 MNHEY, CDR2 SMNVEV (reference sequence). This CDR3 spans 13 amino acids. V shed 8 bases and J shed 8 bases, with 16 bases lying between them. In nucleotides, the CDR3 is TGTGCCAGCGGACTGGCTCAAACGGAGCCCCAGCATTTT. Protein sequence: CASGLAQTEPQHF.

This clone has a handful of counts. V is TRBV10-3 and J is TRBJ2-5, with D possibly TRBD1 on 6 matching bases. Germline V gene data show CDR1 as ENHRY and CDR2 as SYGVKD. V lost 6 bases, J lost 5 bases, and 16 bases lay in between. The CDR3 sequence is 14 residues long. This CDR3 is CAIRPQGHWETQYF. The CDR3 DNA is TGTGCCATCAGACCACAGGGACATTGGGAGACCCAGTACTTC.

The chain has TRBV19 and TRBJ1-2, with D unclear. From germline, CDR1 is LNHDA and CDR2 SQIVND (reference sequence). Trimming removed 7 bases from V and 3 bases from J, with 9 bases in between. The CDR3 runs 12 residues. The CDR3, as DNA: TGTGCCAGTACGGGGTTTGACTATGGCTACACCTTC. Its translation is CASTGFDYGYTF.

V is TRBV6-5 and J is TRBJ2-4; D not certain. The germline V gene has CDR1 MNHEY and CDR2 SVGAGI. The V end lost 5 bases, the J end lost 0 bases, and 5 bases lay between the germline ends. The CDR3 consists of 13 residues. DNA for the CDR3: TGTGCCAGCAGTCAGGTAGCCAAAAACATTCAGTACTTC. The encoded protein is CASSQVAKNIQYF.